A single sample gave rise to the 26 T cell receptor beta chains below, sequenced in a study of shared clonotypes between healthy human individuals. TCRdb keeps only in-frame clones here, not all; method: immunoSEQ multiplex PCR. The table shows a few million clones, with approximately 90% occurring only once. The material sequenced was naive CD4+ T cells sorted from blood. Indicated subset: CD45RA+ positively selected. Receptors originate from a man between 18 and 29 years old in good health.

Regarding this clone: Distinct nucleotide sequences in the sample also encode this CDR3. The chain uses TRBV9 and TRBJ1-2; D call uncertain. CDR3 length: 13 residues. The germline V gene encodes CDR1 SGDLS and CDR2 YYNGEE. V was pared by 0 bases and J by 4 bases, with 7 bases between. The CDR3, as DNA: TGTGCCAGCAGCGTAGAAGCCGGCTATGGCTACACCTTC. This gives the protein CASSVEAGYGYTF.

This clone showed up just once. The junction departs from the called germline gene at one end, perhaps through a read error. The chain has TRBV7-7 and TRBJ2-5, with D hard to call. CDR1 is SSHAT, CDR2 FNYEAQ, per germline (reference sequence). This CDR3 has 14 amino acids. CDR3 bases: TGTGCTAGCAGCTTAGTAAGCGCTGAAGAGACCCAGTACTTC. Its protein product is CASSLVSAEETQYF.

The chain has TRBV2 and TRBJ1-1; no clear D. Trimming left V 7 bases short and J 5 bases short, with 11 bases between. The CDR3 length is 12 residues. Germline lookup yields CDR1 SNHLY and CDR2 FYNNEI. This chain's CDR3 is CASNPARTEAFF. CDR3 bases: TGTGCCAGCAATCCAGCTCGGACTGAAGCTTTCTTT.

CDR3 residues: CASSLAGVFSYNEQFF. CDR3 coding DNA: TGCGCCAGCAGTTTAGCGGGAGTATTCTCCTACAATGAGCAGTTCTTC. The chain combines TRBV10-2 with TRBJ2-1; 9 bases map to TRBD2. Germline CDR1 reads WSHSY; CDR2 reads SAAADI. The CDR3 covers 16 residues. V shed 5 bases and J 0 bases; nucleotides not matched to a gene: 5.

This chain connects TRBV5-4 to TRBJ2-3; no clear D. The ends were cut back, 0 bases at V and 10 bases at J, with 21 bases in the middle. The CDR3 has 16 amino acids. The V gene's germline CDR1 is SGHNT and CDR2 YYREEE (reference sequence). The CDR3 DNA follows: TGTGCCAGCAGCTTGGGGGTCCCGGTCACTCCACCGCCGCAGTATTTT. The encoded protein is CASSLGVPVTPPPQYF.

The rearrangement links TRBV6-5 to TRBJ2-3; TRBD1 might be the D (6 bases). V dropped 6 bases and J dropped 9 bases, with 13 bases sitting between them. Germline V lookup: CDR1 MNHEY, CDR2 SVGAGI. The CDR3 is 12 residues long. The CDR3 DNA reads TGTGCCAGCAGCCGTAAACAGGGAACGCAGTATTTT. Its protein is CASSRKQGTQYF.

The chain has TRBV4-2 and TRBJ1-5; 8 positions match TRBD1. Trimming removed 4 bases from V and 0 bases from J; junction bases left unmatched: 5. The CDR3 totals 16 residues. Germline V gives CDR1 LGHNA, CDR2 YNFKEQ. CDR3 residues: CASSRETGDSNQPQHF. The CDR3 DNA sequence: TGTGCCAGCAGCCGAGAGACAGGGGATAGCAATCAGCCCCAGCATTTT.

This rearrangement joins TRBV4-1 to TRBJ2-1; 9 bases fit TRBD2. This CDR3 is built from 17 residues. V dropped 0 bases and J dropped 2; count of bases not matched to a gene: 5. CDR1 and CDR2 (germline): MGHRA, YSYEKL. CDR3 nucleotides: TGCGCCAGCAGCCAAGATGCGGCGGGAGGGACCTACAATGAGCAGTTCTTC. Translated: CASSQDAAGGTYNEQFF.

The rearrangement joins TRBV28 to TRBJ2-1; 9 positions match TRBD1. Trimming took 5 bases from V and 10 from J; bases not matched to a gene: 15. The germline CDR1 and CDR2 sequences are MDHEN and SYDVKM. The CDR3 contains 16 residues. This chain's CDR3 is CASSLRGTGPRGEQFF. CDR3 in DNA: TGTGCCAGCAGTCTCCGTGGGACAGGGCCCCGCGGGGAGCAGTTCTTC.

This clone occurred once. The chain is built from TRBV27 and TRBJ1-1; D might be TRBD1 (6 bases). The CDR3 length is 14 residues. V was shortened by 6 bases and J by 0 bases, with 11 bases between the two germline ends. Per germline, CDR1 MNHEY and CDR2 SMNVEV (reference sequence). CDR3 region: CASSQDRLNTEAFF. In nucleotides, the CDR3 is TGTGCCAGCAGCCAAGACAGGTTGAACACTGAAGCTTTCTTT.

This clone was observed once. The same CDR3 is also encoded by other DNA sequences in this sample. V and J are TRBV6-5 and TRBJ2-3, with D possibly being TRBD2 (5 bases). The CDR3 consists of 14 residues. V lost 2 bases and J 3 bases, leaving 9 bases between the germline ends. Germline V gene lookup returns CDR1 MNHEY and CDR2 SVGAGI. The DNA of the CDR3 is TGTGCCAGCAGTTACGAGGGAAGGACAGATACGCAGTATTTT. It translates to CASSYEGRTDTQYF.

The chain joins TRBV19 to TRBJ1-1; 8 bases map to TRBD1. Germline CDR1 reads LNHDA; CDR2 reads SQIVND (reference sequence). V was pared by 6 bases and J by 3 bases, with 9 bases of the junction left unmatched. The CDR3 length is 15 residues. The CDR3 nucleotides are TGTGCCAGTAGATCCCCTGGACAGGGAGACACTGAAGCTTTCTTT. Its protein product is CASRSPGQGDTEAFF.

This chain uses TRBV29-1 with TRBJ2-7; D is unclear. The CDR3 runs 14 residues. V dropped 6 bases and J dropped 6 bases, with 21 bases sitting between them. Per the germline V gene, CDR1 is SQVTM and CDR2 is ANQGSEA. The CDR3 sequence: CSVGSGWGLGEQYF. The CDR3 DNA reads as TGCAGCGTCGGGTCGGGTTGGGGTTTGGGCGAGCAGTACTTC.

This chain connects TRBV19 to TRBJ1-5, with D uncertain. Germline CDR1 and CDR2: LNHDA and SQIVND (reference sequence). V was trimmed by 5 bases and J by 7 bases, leaving 18 bases between them. The CDR3 has 15 residues. CDR3 sequence (DNA): TGTGCCAGTAGTCCCGTAACCCAGCTTGCGCAGCCCCAGCATTTT. Translating gives CASSPVTQLAQPQHF. Combining the CDR3 with reference TRBV19 and TRBJ1-5 gives the whole variable domain DGGITQSPKYLFRKEGQNVTLSCEQNLNHDAMYWYRQDPGQGLRLIYYSQIVNDFQKGDIAEGYSVSREKKESFPLTVTSAQKNPTAFYLCASSPVTQLAQPQHFGDGTRLSIL.

The rearrangement joins TRBV6-6 to TRBJ2-3; D call uncertain. V was clipped by 0 bases and J by 4 bases, with 8 bases between them. CDR3 length: 14 residues. Germline V lookup: CDR1 MNHNY, CDR2 SVGAGI (reference sequence). The CDR3: CASSYSTLADTQYF. The CDR3 nucleotides read TGTGCCAGCAGTTACTCGACCCTAGCAGATACGCAGTATTTT.

This clone occurred a few times. Other nucleotide sequences in the sample specify the same CDR3. The V call is TRBV5-1, the J call TRBJ2-2; 9 bases fit TRBD1. This CDR3 contains 14 residues. Germline V gene lookup returns CDR1 SGHRS and CDR2 YFSETQ. V lost 4 bases to trimming and J lost 5 bases; unmatched junction nucleotides: 3. CDR3 amino acids: CASSGTGFTGELFF. DNA for the CDR3: TGCGCCAGCAGCGGGACAGGGTTTACCGGGGAGCTGTTTTTT.

The CDR3 spells CAISPSGRDNEQFF. Written as DNA, the CDR3 is TGTGCCATCAGTCCTAGCGGGAGAGATAATGAGCAGTTCTTC. The V call is TRBV10-3, the J call TRBJ2-1; 10 bases match TRBD2. The CDR3 spans 14 residues. Losses at the gene ends were 5 bases for V and 7 bases for J; bases not matched to a gene: 5. CDR1 and CDR2 (germline): ENHRY, SYGVKD.

This clone occurred once. The chain has TRBV6-5 and TRBJ2-7, with TRBD1 matching 9 bases. With 5 bases clipped from V and 3 bases from J, the junction kept 5 bases outside the gene matches. Germline CDR1 reads MNHEY; CDR2 reads SVGAGI. CDR3 size: 14 residues. The CDR3 coding sequence is TGTGCCAGCAGTGATAGGGACAGGGTCTACGAGCAGTACTTC. Residues: CASSDRDRVYEQYF.

On this clone: Other DNA sequences of this sample code for an identical CDR3. This chain connects TRBV7-2 to TRBJ2-3; D remains ambiguous. The germline V gene encodes CDR1 SGHTA and CDR2 FQGNSA. Trimming took 4 bases from V and 2 from J, leaving 7 bases between them. The CDR3 loop spans 13 amino acids. The CDR3 region has the DNA TGTGCCAGCAGCTCGGCCTACACAGATACGCAGTATTTT. Translating it yields CASSSAYTDTQYF.

Only one count was recorded for this clone. This chain links TRBV5-1 with TRBJ2-7; D is perhaps TRBD1 or TRBD2 (5 bases each). V lost 2 bases and J lost 5, with 11 bases in between. The germline V gene encodes CDR1 SGHRS and CDR2 YFSETQ. The CDR3 is 13 amino acids. This chain's CDR3 is CASSFRDADEQYF. CDR3 in DNA: TGCGCCAGCAGCTTCCGGGACGCGGACGAGCAGTACTTC.

This clone was recorded only once. This CDR3 is also generated by other DNA sequences in the sample. The chain carries TRBV6-1 and TRBJ2-2; TRBD1 matches at 7 bases. This CDR3 has 15 residues. Losses at the gene ends were 5 bases for V and 2 bases for J; bases not matched to a gene: 5. Germline V CDR1 and CDR2: MNHNS, SASEGT. The CDR3 spells CASSRGTANTGELFF. CDR3 bases: TGTGCCAGCAGTAGAGGGACAGCAAACACCGGGGAGCTGTTTTTT.

The chain uses TRBV5-1 and TRBJ2-2, with D perhaps matching TRBD1 (6 bases). V was clipped by 4 bases and J by 4 bases, with 14 bases between them. The CDR3 totals 15 residues. Germline V gene lookup returns CDR1 SGHRS and CDR2 YFSETQ. CDR3 in amino acids: CASSLYRDPTGELFF. CDR3 in DNA: TGCGCCAGCAGCCTTTACAGGGACCCCACCGGGGAGCTGTTTTTT.

This chain's CDR3 is CASTDGMPTEQFF. Here the CDR3 DNA reads TGTGCCAGTACCGACGGAATGCCAACGGAGCAGTTCTTC. This rearrangement joins TRBV19 to TRBJ2-1; D unresolved. Looked up from germline, CDR1 is LNHDA and CDR2 is SQIVND (reference sequence). Between the trimmed V and J ends, which lost 7 bases and 10 bases, there was a span of 17 bases. The CDR3 runs 13 residues.

The chain uses TRBV30 and TRBJ1-3, with D possibly matching TRBD1 (6 bases). The CDR3 is made up of 16 amino acids. The germline V and J ends were trimmed by 4 bases and 0 bases, with 16 bases remaining between them. Germline V gives CDR1 GTSNPN, CDR2 SVGIG (reference sequence). The CDR3 bases are TGTGCCTGGATTTCCGGGACACCAACCTCTGGAAACACCATATATTTT. Its protein is CAWISGTPTSGNTIYF.

V and J are TRBV28 and TRBJ2-7; no firm D call. CDR1 and CDR2 (germline): MDHEN, SYDVKM. V lost 6 bases and J 0 bases, leaving 15 bases between the germline ends. The CDR3 loop spans 15 amino acids. CDR3 nucleotide sequence: TGTGCCAGCAGCTCCGCCGGGCAGAGCTCCTACGAGCAGTACTTC. As protein: CASSSAGQSSYEQYF.

This chain joins TRBV27 and TRBJ2-1, with a tentative D call TRBD1 (6 bases). The V end was cut by 6 bases, the J end by 0 bases, with 15 bases between. Germline V CDR1 and CDR2: MNHEY, SMNVEV (reference sequence). This CDR3 is built from 16 residues. This CDR3 is CASSLQGRSSYNEQFF. CDR3 nucleotides: TGTGCCAGCAGCCTACAGGGACGAAGCTCCTACAATGAGCAGTTCTTC.